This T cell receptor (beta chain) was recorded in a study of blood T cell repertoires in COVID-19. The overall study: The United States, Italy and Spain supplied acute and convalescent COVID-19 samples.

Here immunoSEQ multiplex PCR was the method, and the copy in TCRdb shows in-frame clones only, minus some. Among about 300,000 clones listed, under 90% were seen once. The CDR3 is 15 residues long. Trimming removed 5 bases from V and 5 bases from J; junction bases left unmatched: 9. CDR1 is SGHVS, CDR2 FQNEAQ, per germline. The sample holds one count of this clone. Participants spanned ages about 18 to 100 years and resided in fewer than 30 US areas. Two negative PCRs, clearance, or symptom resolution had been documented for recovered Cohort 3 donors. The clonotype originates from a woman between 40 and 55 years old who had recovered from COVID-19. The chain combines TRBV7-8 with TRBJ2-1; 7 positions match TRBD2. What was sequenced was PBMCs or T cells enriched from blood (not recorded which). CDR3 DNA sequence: TGTGCCAGCAGCCGCCGACTAGCTAACGACAATGAGCAGTTCTTC. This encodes CASSRRLANDNEQFF.